This TCR beta chain stems from a study of shared clonotypes between healthy human individuals. Only in-frame clones appear in the TCRdb table, and some are missing; sequencing was by immunoSEQ multiplex PCR. The data hold about a million clones, with about 75% observed a single time. CDR1 ENHRY and CDR2 SYGVKD come from the germline V gene. This CDR3 comprises 15 residues. V gave up 4 bases and J gave up 9 bases; unmatched junction bases: 11. The chain joins TRBV10-3 to TRBJ2-1; 8 positions agree with TRBD2. The sequencing input was memory CD4+ T cells sorted from blood. Subset meaning: CD45RA-negative fraction. The sequence came from a man aged 18 to 35 in good health. This chain's CDR3 is CAISAQGPSGGEQFF. The DNA for the CDR3 is TGTGCCATCAGTGCACAGGGTCCCAGCGGGGGTGAGCAGTTCTTC.